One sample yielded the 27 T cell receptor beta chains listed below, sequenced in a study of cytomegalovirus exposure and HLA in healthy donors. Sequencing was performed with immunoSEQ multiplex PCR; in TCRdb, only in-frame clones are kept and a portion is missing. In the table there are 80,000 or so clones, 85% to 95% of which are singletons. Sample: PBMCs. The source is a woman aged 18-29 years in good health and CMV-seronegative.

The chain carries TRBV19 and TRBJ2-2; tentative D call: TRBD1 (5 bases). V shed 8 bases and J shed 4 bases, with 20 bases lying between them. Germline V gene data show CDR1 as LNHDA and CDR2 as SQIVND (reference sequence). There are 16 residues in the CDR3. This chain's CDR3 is CASGPTDSFFTGELFF. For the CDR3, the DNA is TGTGCCAGTGGGCCCACCGACAGCTTTTTCACCGGGGAGCTGTTTTTT.

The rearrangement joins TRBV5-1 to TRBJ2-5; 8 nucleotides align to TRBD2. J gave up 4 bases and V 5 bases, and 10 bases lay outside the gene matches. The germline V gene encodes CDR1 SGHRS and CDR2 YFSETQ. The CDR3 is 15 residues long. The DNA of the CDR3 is TGCGCCAGCAGACCCGGCGGGGGGAATATAGAGACCCAGTACTTC. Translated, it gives CASRPGGGNIETQYF.

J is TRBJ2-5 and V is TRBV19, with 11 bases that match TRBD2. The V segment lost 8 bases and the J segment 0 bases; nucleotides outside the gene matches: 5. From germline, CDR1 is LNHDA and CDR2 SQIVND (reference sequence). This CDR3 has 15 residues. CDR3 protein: CASRLAGGYQETQYF. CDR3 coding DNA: TGTGCCAGTCGATTAGCGGGAGGGTACCAAGAGACCCAGTACTTC.

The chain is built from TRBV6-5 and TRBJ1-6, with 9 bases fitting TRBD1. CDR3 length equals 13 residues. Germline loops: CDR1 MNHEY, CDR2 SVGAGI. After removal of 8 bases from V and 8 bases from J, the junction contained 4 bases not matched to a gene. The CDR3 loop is CASGDRVYSPLHF. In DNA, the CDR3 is TGTGCCAGCGGGGACAGGGTCTATTCACCCCTCCACTTT.

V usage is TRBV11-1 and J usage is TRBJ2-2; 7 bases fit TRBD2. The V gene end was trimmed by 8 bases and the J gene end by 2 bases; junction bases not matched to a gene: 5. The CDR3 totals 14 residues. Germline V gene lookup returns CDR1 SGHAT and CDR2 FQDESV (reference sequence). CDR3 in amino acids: CASGGGGNTGELFF. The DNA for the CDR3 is TGTGCCAGCGGCGGGGGAGGAAACACCGGGGAGCTGTTTTTT. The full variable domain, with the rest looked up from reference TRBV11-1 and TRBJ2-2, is EAEVAQSPRYKITEKSQAVAFWCDPISGHATLYWYRQILGQGPELLVQFQDESVVDDSQLPKDRFSAERLKGVDSTLKIQPAELGDSAMYLCASGGGGNTGELFFGEGSRLTVL.

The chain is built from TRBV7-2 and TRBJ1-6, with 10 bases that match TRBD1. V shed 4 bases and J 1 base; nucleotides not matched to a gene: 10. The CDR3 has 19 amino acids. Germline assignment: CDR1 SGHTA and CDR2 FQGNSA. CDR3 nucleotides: TGTGCCAGCAGCTCAAAGTCGGGACAGGGGTGGTCCTATAATTCACCCCTCCACTTT. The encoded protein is CASSSKSGQGWSYNSPLHF.

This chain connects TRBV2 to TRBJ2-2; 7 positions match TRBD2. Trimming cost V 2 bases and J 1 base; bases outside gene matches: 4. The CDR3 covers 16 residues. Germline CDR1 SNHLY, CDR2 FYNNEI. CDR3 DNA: TGTGCCAGCAGTGAAAGCGGGATCTGGAACACCGGGGAGCTGTTTTTT. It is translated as CASSESGIWNTGELFF.

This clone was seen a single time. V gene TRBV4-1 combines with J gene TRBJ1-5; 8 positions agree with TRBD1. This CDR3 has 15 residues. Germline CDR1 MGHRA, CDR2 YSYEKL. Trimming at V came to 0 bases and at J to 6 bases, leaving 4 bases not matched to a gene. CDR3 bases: TGCGCCAGCAGCCAAGATCCAGGGGGCGGTCAGCCCCAGCATTTT. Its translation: CASSQDPGGGQPQHF.

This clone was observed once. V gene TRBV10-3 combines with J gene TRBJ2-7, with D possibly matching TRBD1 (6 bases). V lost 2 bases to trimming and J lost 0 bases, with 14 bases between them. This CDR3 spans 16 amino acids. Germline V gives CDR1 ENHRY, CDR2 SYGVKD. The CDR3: CAISEGQKRNSYEQYF. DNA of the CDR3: TGTGCCATCAGTGAGGGACAGAAACGAAACTCCTACGAGCAGTACTTC.

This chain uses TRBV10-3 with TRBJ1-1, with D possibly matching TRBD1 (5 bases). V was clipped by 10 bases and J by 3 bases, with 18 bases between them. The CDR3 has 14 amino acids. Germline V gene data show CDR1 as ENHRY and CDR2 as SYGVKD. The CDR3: CATKGFLTDTEAFF. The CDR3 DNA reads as TGTGCCACCAAGGGGTTCCTGACTGACACTGAAGCTTTCTTT.

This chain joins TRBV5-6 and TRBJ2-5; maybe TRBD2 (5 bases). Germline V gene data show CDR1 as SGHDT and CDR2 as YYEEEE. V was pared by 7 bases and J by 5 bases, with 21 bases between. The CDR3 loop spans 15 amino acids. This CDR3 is CASAAVRSGWETQYF. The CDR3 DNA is TGTGCCAGCGCGGCAGTCAGAAGCGGATGGGAGACCCAGTACTTC.

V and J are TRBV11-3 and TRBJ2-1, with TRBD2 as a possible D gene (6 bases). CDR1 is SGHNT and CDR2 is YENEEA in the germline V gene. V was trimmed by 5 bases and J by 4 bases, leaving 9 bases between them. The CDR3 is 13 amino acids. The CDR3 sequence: CASSPGTYNEQFF. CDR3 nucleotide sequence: TGTGCCAGCAGCCCCGGGACTTACAATGAGCAGTTCTTC.

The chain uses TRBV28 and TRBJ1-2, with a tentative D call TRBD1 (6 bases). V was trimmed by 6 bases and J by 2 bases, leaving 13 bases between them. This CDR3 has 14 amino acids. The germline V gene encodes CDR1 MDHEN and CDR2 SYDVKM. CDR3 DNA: TGTGCCAGCAGGAACAGGGAATCCAACTATGGCTACACCTTC. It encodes CASRNRESNYGYTF.

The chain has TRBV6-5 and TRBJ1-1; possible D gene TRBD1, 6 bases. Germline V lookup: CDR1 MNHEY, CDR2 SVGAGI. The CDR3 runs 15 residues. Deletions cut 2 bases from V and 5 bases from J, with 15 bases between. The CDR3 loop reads CASSYVRGRTTEAFF. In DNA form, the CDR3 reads TGTGCCAGCAGTTACGTCAGGGGTCGGACAACTGAAGCTTTCTTT.

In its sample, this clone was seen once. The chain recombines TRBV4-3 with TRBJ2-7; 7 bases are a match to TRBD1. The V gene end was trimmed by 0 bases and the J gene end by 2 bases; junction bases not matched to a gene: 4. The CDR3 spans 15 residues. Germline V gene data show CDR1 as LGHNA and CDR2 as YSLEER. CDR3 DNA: TGCGCCAGCAGCCAAGAAGAAGGGGGCACCTACGAGCAGTACTTC. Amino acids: CASSQEEGGTYEQYF.

CDR3 amino acids: CASSPDRVSYEQYF. The CDR3 region has the DNA TGTGCCAGCTCACCGGACAGGGTCTCCTACGAGCAGTACTTC. The chain uses TRBV18 and TRBJ2-7; TRBD1 agrees at 8 bases. The CDR3 consists of 14 residues. The V gene end was trimmed by 3 bases and the J gene end by 0 bases; junction bases not matched to a gene: 1. Germline CDR1 and CDR2: KGHSH and LQKENI.

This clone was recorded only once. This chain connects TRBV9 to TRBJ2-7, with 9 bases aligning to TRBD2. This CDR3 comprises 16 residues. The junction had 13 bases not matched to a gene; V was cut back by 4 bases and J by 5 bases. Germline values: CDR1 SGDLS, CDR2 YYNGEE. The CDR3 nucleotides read TGTGCCAGCAGCTCGCCGTGGGGCGGGAGGGCGGACGAGCAGTACTTC. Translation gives CASSSPWGGRADEQYF.

The CDR3 nucleotides read TGTGCCAGCAGCCATGTTACACGACTAGGGCCCACAGATACGCAGTATTTT. Amino acid sequence: CASSHVTRLGPTDTQYF. J is TRBJ2-3 and V is TRBV14; possible D gene TRBD2, 6 bases. The CDR3 consists of 17 residues. Germline-derived CDR1 and CDR2 are SGHDN and FVKESK. Trimming pared 3 bases from V and 2 bases from J, leaving 18 bases between.

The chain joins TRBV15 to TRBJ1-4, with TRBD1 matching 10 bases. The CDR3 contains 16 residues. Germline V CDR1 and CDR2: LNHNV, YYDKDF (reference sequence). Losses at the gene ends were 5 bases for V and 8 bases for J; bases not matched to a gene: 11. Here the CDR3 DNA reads TGTGCCACCAGCTGGGGCGGAGGGACAGGGGTCGAAAAACTGTTTTTT. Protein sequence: CATSWGGGTGVEKLFF. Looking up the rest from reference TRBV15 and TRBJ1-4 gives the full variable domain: DAMVIQNPRYQVTQFGKPVTLSCSQTLNHNVMYWYQQKSSQAPKLLFHYYDKDFNNEADTPDNFQSRRPNTSFCFLDIRSPGLGDTAMYLCATSWGGGTGVEKLFFGSGTQLSVL.

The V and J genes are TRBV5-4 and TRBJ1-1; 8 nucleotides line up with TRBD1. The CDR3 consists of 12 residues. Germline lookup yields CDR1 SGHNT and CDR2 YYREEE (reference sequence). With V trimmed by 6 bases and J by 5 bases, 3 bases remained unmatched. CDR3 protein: CASKQGETEAFF. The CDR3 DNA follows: TGTGCCAGCAAACAGGGGGAGACTGAAGCTTTCTTT.

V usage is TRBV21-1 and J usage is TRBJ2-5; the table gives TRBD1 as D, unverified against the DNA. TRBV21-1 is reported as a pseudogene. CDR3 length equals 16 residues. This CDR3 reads CASSKVGTGGLETQYF. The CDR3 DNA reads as TGTGCCAGCAGCAAAGTGGGGACAGGGGGCTTGGAGACCCAGTACTTC.

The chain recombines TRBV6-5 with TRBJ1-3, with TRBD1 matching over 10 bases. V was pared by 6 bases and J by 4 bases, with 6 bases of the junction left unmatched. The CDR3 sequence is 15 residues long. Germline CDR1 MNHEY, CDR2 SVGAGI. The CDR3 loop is CASSTGTGVGNTIYF. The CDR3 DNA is TGTGCCAGCAGCACCGGGACAGGGGTCGGAAACACCATATATTTT.

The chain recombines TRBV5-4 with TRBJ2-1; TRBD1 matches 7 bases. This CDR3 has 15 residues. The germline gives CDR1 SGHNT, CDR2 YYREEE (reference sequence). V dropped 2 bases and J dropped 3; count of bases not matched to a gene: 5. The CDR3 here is CASSFGQGDYNEQFF. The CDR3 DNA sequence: TGTGCCAGCAGCTTTGGGCAGGGGGACTACAATGAGCAGTTCTTC.

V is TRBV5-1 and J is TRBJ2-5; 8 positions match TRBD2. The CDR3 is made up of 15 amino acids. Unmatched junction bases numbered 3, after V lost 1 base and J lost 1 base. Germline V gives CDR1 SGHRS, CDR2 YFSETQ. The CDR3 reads CASSLITSGQETQYF. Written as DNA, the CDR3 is TGCGCCAGCAGCTTGATCACTAGCGGCCAAGAGACCCAGTACTTC.

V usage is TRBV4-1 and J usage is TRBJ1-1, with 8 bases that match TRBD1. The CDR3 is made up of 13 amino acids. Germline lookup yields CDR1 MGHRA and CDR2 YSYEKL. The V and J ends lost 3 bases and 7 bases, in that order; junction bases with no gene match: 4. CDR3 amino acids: CASSQGQVIEAFF. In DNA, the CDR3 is TGCGCCAGCAGCCAGGGACAGGTGATTGAAGCTTTCTTT.

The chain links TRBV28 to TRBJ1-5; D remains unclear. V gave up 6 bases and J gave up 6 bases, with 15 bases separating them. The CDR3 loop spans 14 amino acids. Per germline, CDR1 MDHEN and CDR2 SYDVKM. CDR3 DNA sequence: TGTGCCAGCAGCTCCGGATCCCGAGGTCAGCCCCAGCATTTT. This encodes CASSSGSRGQPQHF.

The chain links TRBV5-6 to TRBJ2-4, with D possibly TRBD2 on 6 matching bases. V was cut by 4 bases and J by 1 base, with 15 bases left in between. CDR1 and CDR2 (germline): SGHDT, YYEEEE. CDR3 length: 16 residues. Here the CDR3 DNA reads TGTGCCAGCAGCCCCTGGACCCGGGGGGCCAAAAACATTCAGTACTTC. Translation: CASSPWTRGAKNIQYF. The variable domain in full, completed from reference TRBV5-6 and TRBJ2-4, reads DAGVTQSPTHLIKTRGQQVTLRCSPKSGHDTVSWYQQALGQGPQFIFQYYEEEERQRGNFPDRFSGHQFPNYSSELNVNALLLGDSALYLCASSPWTRGAKNIQYFGAGTRLSVL.